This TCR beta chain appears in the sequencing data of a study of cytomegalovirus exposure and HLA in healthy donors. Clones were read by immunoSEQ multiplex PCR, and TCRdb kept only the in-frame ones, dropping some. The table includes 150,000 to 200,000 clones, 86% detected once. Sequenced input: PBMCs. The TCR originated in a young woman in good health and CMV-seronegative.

The CDR3 is CASSSTVQGALPDTQYF. CDR3 nucleotides: TGTGCCAGCAGCTCGACCGTACAGGGGGCTCTTCCAGATACGCAGTATTTT. The chain is built from TRBV7-3 and TRBJ2-3; 9 positions match TRBD1. The V and J ends lost 4 bases and 4 bases, in that order; junction bases with no gene match: 12. The CDR3 has 17 amino acids. Germline V gives CDR1 SGHTA, CDR2 FQGTGA.